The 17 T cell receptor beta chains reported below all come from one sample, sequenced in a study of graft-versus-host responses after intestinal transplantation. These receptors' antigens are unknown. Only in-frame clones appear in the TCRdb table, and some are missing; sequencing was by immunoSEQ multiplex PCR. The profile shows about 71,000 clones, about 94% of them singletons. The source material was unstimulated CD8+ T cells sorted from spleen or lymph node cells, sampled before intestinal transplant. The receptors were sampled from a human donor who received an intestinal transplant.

The CDR3 DNA reads TGCAGCGTGCCCGGGTGGCAGTGGGGAGAGACCCAGTACTTC. Translated: CSVPGWQWGETQYF. V is TRBV29-1 and J is TRBJ2-5; D gene ambiguous. Germline V lookup: CDR1 SQVTM, CDR2 ANQGSEA. This CDR3 contains 14 residues. Deletions cut 6 bases from V and 4 bases from J, with 18 bases between.

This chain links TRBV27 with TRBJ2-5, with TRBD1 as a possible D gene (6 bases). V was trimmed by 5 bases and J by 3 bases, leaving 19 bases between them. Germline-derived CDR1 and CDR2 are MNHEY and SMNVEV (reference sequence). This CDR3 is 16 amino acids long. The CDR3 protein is CASSPGLGGREETQYF. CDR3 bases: TGTGCCAGCAGTCCGGGGCTTGGGGGCCGAGAAGAGACCCAGTACTTC.

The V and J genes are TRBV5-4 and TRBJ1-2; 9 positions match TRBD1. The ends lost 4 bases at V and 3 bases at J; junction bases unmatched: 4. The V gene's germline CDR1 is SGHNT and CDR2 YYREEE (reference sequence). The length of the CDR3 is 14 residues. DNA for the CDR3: TGTGCCAGCAGCCCCGGGACAGGGCACTATGGCTACACCTTC. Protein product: CASSPGTGHYGYTF.

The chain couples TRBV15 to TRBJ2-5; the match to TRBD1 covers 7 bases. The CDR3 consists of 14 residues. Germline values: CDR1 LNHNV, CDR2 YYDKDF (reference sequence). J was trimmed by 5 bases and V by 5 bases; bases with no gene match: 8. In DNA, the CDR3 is TGTGCCACCAGCCCGGACAGGCGGCCGGAGACCCAGTACTTC. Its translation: CATSPDRRPETQYF.

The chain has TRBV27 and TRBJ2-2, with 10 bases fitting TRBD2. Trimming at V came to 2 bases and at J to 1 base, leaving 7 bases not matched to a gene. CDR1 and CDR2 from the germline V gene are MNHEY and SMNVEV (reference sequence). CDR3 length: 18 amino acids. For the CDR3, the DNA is TGTGCCAGCAGTTTAGATCTAGCGGGAGCCCTGAACACCGGGGAGCTGTTTTTT. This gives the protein CASSLDLAGALNTGELFF.

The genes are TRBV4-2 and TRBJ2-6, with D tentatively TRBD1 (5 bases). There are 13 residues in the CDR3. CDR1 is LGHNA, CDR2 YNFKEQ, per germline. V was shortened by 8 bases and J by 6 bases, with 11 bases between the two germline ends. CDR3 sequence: CASLGQEANVLTF. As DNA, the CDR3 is TGTGCCAGCCTGGGGCAGGAGGCCAACGTCCTGACTTTC.

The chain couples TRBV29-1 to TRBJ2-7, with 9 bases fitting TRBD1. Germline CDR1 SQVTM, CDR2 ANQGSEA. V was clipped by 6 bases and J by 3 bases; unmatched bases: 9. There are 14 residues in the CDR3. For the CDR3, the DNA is TGCAGCGTGAGAACCGGGACAGGGAACTACGAGCAGTACTTC. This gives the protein CSVRTGTGNYEQYF.

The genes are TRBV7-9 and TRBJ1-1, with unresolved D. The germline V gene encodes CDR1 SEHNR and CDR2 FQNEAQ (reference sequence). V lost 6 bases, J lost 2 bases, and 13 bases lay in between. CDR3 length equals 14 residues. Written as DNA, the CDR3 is TGTGCCAGCAGACATCAGACGCTCAACACTGAAGCTTTCTTT. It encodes CASRHQTLNTEAFF.

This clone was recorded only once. CDR3 nucleotide sequence: TGTGCCAGCAGTTATGAGACTAGCTTCTTTAGCGGGGAGCTGTTTTTT. Translating it yields CASSYETSFFSGELFF. The J gene is TRBJ2-2, the V gene TRBV6-5; 7 bases align to TRBD2. V shed 3 bases, J shed 7 bases, and the junction held 11 bases outside the gene matches. The CDR3 loop spans 16 amino acids. CDR1 MNHEY and CDR2 SVGAGI come from the germline V gene.

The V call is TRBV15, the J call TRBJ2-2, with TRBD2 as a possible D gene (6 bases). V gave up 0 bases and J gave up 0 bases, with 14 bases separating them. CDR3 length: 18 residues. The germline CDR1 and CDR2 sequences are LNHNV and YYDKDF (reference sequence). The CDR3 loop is CATSRDITSISNTGELFF. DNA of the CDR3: TGTGCCACCAGCAGAGATATCACTAGCATATCGAACACCGGGGAGCTGTTTTTT.

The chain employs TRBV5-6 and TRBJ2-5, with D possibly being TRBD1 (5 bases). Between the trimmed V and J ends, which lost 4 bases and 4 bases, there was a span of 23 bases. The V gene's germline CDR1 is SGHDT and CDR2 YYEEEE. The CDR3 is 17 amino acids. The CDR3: CASSLSRVLGLRETQYF. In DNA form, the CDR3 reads TGTGCCAGCAGCCTATCCAGAGTTCTGGGGCTTCGAGAGACCCAGTACTTC. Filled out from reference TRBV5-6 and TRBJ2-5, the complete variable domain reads DAGVTQSPTHLIKTRGQQVTLRCSPKSGHDTVSWYQQALGQGPQFIFQYYEEEERQRGNFPDRFSGHQFPNYSSELNVNALLLGDSALYLCASSLSRVLGLRETQYFGPGTRLLVL.

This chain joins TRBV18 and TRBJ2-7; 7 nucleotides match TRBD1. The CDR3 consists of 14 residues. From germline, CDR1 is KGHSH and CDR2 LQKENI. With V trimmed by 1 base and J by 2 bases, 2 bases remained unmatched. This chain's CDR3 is CASSPRDSTYEQYF. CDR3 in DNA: TGTGCCAGCTCACCACGGGACAGTACCTACGAGCAGTACTTC.

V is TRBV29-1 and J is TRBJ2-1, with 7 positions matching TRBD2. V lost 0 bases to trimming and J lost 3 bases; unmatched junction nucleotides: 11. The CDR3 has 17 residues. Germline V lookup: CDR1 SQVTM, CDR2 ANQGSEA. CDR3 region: CSVEDPGERDYYNEQFF. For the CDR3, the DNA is TGCAGCGTTGAAGATCCAGGCGAGCGGGACTACTACAATGAGCAGTTCTTC.

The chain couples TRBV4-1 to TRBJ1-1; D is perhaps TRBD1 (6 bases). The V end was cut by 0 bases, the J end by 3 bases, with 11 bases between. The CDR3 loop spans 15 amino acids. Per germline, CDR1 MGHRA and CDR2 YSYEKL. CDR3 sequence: CASSQDSGVYTEAFF. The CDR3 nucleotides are TGCGCCAGCAGCCAAGATTCAGGGGTCTACACTGAAGCTTTCTTT.

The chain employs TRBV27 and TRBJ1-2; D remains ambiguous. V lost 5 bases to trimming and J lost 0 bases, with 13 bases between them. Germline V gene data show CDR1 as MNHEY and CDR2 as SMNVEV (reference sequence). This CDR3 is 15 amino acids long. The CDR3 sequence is CASSPYRIANYGYTF. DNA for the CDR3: TGTGCCAGCAGTCCCTACCGGATAGCTAACTATGGCTACACCTTC.

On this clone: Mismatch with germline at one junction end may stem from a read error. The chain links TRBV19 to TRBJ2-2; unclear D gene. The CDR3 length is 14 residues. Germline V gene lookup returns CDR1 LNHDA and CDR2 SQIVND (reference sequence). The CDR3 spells CASSHQTGTRELFF. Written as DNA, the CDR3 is TGTGCCAGTAGTCATCAGACGGGCACCAGGGAGCTGTTTTTT.

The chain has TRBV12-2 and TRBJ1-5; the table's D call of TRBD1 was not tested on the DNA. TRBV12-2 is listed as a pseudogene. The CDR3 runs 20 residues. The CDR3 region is CASRLALTRQGVGHNQPQHF. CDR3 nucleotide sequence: TGTGCAAGTCGCTTAGCGCTGACGAGACAGGGAGTAGGACACAATCAGCCCCAGCATTTT.